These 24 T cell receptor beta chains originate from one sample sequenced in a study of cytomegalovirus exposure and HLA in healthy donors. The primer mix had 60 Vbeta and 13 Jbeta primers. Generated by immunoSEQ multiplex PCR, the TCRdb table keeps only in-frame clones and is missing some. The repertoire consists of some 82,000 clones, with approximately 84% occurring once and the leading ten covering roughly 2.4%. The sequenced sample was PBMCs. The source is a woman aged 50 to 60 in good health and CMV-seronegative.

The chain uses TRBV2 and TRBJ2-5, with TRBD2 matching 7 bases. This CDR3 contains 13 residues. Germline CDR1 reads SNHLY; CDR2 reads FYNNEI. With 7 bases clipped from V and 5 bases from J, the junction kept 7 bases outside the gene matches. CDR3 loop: CASMGGGGETQYF. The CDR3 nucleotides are TGTGCCAGCATGGGCGGGGGTGGGGAGACCCAGTACTTC.

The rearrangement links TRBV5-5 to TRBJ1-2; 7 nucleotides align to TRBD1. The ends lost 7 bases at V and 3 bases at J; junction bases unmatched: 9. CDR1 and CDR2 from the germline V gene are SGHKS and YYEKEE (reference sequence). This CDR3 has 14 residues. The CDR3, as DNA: TGTGCCAGCGGACCTACAGGGGAGCACTATGGCTACACCTTC. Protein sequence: CASGPTGEHYGYTF.

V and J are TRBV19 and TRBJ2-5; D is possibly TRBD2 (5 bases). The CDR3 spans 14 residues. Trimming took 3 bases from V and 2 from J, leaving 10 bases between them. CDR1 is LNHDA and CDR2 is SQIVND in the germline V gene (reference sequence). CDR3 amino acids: CASSITGSQETQYF. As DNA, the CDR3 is TGTGCCAGTAGTATTACGGGGAGTCAAGAGACCCAGTACTTC. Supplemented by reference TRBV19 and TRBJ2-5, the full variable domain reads DGGITQSPKYLFRKEGQNVTLSCEQNLNHDAMYWYRQDPGQGLRLIYYSQIVNDFQKGDIAEGYSVSREKKESFPLTVTSAQKNPTAFYLCASSITGSQETQYFGPGTRLLVL.

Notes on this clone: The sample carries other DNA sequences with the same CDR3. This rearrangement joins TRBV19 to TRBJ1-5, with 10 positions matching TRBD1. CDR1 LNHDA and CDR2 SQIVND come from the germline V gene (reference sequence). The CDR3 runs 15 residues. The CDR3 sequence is CATLGTGEIDQPQHF. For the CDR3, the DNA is TGTGCTACTCTTGGGACAGGGGAGATCGATCAGCCCCAGCATTTT.

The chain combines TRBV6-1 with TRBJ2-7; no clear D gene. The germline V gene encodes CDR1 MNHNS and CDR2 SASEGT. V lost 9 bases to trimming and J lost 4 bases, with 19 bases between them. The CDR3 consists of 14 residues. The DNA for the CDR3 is TGTGCCAGTTCAAGAGGTTCCCCATATTACGAGCAGTACTTC. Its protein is CASSRGSPYYEQYF.

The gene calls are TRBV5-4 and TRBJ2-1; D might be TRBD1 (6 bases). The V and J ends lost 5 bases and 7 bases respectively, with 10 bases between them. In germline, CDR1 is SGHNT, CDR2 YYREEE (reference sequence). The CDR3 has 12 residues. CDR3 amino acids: CASSLQGNEQFF. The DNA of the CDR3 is TGTGCCAGCAGTTTACAGGGAAATGAGCAGTTCTTC.

CDR3 nucleotide sequence: TGCGCCAGCAGCCACAGGTCTAGCGGACCCAATGAGCAGTTCTTC. Its protein product is CASSHRSSGPNEQFF. The gene calls are TRBV4-1 and TRBJ2-1; 7 bases are shared with TRBD2. The junction had 8 bases not matched to a gene; V was cut back by 3 bases and J by 6 bases. The CDR3 is 15 residues long. Germline V gives CDR1 MGHRA, CDR2 YSYEKL.

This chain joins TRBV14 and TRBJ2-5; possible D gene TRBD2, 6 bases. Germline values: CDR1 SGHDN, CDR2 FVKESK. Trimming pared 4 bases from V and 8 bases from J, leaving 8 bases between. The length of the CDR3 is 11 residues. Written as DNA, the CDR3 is TGTGCCAGCAGCCGGGGGACTACCCAGTACTTC. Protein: CASSRGTTQYF.

The CDR3 here is CASRPTGGAGGYTF. Written as DNA, the CDR3 is TGTGCCAGCAGACCGACGGGGGGGGCGGGTGGCTACACCTTC. The chain joins TRBV27 to TRBJ1-2; D might be TRBD1 (6 bases). CDR1 and CDR2 (germline): MNHEY, SMNVEV (reference sequence). Trimming removed 6 bases from V and 7 bases from J, with 18 bases in between. This CDR3 has 14 residues.

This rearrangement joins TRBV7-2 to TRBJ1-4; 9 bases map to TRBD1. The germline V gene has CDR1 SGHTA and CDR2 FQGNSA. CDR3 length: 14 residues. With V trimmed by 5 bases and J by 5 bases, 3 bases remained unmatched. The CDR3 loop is CASSLTGGNEKLFF. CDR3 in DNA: TGTGCCAGCAGCCTTACAGGGGGCAATGAAAAACTGTTTTTT.

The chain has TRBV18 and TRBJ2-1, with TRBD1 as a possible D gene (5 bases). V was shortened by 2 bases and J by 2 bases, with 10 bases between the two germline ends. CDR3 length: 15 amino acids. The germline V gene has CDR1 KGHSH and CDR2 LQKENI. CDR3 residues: CASSPGARTYNEQFF. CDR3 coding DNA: TGTGCCAGCTCACCAGGGGCTCGCACCTACAATGAGCAGTTCTTC.

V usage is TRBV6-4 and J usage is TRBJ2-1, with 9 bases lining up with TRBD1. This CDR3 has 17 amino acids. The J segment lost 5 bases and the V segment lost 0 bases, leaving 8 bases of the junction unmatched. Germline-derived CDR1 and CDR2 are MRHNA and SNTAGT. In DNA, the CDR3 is TGTGCCAGCAGTGACTCGTGGACAGGGGTAGAGGACAATGAGCAGTTCTTC. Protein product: CASSDSWTGVEDNEQFF.

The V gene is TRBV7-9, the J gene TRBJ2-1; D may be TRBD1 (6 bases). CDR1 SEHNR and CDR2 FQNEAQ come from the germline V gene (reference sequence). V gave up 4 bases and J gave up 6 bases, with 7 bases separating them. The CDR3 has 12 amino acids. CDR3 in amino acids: CASSSGVNEQFF. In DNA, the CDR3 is TGTGCCAGCAGCTCAGGGGTCAATGAGCAGTTCTTC.

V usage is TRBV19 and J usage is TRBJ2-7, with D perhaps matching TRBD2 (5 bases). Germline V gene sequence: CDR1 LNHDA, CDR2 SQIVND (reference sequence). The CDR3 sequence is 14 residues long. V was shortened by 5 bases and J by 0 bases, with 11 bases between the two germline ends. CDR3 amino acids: CASSRLGSSYEQYF. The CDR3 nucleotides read TGTGCCAGTAGTCGGCTAGGGAGCTCCTACGAGCAGTACTTC. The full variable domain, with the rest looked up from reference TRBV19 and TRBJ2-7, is DGGITQSPKYLFRKEGQNVTLSCEQNLNHDAMYWYRQDPGQGLRLIYYSQIVNDFQKGDIAEGYSVSREKKESFPLTVTSAQKNPTAFYLCASSRLGSSYEQYFGPGTRLTVT.

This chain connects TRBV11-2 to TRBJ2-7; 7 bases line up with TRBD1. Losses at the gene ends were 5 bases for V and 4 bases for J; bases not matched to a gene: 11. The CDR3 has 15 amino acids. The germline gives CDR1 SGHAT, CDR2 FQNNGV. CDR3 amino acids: CASSTTGTADYEQYV. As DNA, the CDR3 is TGTGCCAGCAGCACCACCGGGACAGCGGATTACGAGCAGTACGTC.

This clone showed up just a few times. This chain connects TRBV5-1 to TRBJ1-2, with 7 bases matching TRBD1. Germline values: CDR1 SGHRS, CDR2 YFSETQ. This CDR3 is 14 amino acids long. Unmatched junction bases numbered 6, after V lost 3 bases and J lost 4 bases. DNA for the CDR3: TGCGCCAGCAGCTCCACAGGGGAAAGCTATGGCTACACCTTC. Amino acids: CASSSTGESYGYTF.

This chain's CDR3 is CASRTGYSGNTIYF. The CDR3 nucleotides read TGTGCCAGCCGTACAGGGTACTCTGGAAACACCATATATTTT. The chain employs TRBV19 and TRBJ1-3, with D tentatively TRBD1 (6 bases). The CDR3 contains 14 residues. V was clipped by 9 bases and J by 0 bases, with 12 bases between them. The germline V gene encodes CDR1 LNHDA and CDR2 SQIVND (reference sequence). The full variable domain, its missing parts supplied by reference TRBV19 and TRBJ1-3, is DGGITQSPKYLFRKEGQNVTLSCEQNLNHDAMYWYRQDPGQGLRLIYYSQIVNDFQKGDIAEGYSVSREKKESFPLTVTSAQKNPTAFYLCASRTGYSGNTIYFGEGSWLTVV.

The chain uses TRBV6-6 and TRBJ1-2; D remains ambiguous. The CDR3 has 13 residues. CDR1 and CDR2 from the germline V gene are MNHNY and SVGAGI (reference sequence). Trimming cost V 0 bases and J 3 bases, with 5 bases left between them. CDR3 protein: CASSYSEYYGYTF. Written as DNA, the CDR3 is TGTGCCAGCAGTTACTCAGAGTACTATGGCTACACCTTC.

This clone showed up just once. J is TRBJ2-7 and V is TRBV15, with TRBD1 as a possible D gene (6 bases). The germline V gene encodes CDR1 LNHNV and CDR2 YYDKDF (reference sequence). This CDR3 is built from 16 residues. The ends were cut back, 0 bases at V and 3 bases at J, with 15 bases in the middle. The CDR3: CATSRDPWTVDYEQYF. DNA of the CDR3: TGTGCCACCAGCAGAGATCCCTGGACAGTAGACTACGAGCAGTACTTC.

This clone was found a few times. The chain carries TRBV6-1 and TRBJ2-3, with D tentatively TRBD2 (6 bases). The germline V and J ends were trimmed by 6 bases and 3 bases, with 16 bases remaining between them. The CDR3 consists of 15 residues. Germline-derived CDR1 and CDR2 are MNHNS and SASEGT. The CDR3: CASSRETRLTDTQYF. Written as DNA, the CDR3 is TGTGCCAGCAGCCGTGAGACTAGATTAACAGATACGCAGTATTTT.

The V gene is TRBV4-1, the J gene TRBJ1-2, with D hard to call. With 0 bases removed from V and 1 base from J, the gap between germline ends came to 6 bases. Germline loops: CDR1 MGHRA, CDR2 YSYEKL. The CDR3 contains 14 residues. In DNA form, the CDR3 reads TGCGCCAGCAGCCAAGATAGCAGTAACTATGGCTACACCTTC. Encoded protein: CASSQDSSNYGYTF.

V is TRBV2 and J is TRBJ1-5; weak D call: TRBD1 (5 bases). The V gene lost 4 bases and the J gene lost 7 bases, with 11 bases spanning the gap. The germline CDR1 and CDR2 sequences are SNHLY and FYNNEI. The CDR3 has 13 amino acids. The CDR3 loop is CASSGRDKQPQHF. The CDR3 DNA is TGTGCCAGCAGTGGCAGGGATAAACAGCCCCAGCATTTT.

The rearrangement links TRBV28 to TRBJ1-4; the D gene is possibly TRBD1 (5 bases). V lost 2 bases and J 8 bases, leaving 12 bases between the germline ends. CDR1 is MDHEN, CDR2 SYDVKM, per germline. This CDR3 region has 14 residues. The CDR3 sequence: CASSLGRWGEKLFF. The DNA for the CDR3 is TGTGCCAGCAGTTTAGGTCGATGGGGCGAAAAACTGTTTTTT.

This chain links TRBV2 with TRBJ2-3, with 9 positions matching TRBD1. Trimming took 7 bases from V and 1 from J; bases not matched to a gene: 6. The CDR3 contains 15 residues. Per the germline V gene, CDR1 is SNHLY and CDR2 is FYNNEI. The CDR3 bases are TGTGCCAGCACTACAGGGGGCGCAGGCACAGATACGCAGTATTTT. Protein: CASTTGGAGTDTQYF.